This TCR beta chain appears in the sequencing data of a study of cytomegalovirus exposure and HLA in healthy donors. Study results and caveats: A further, later analysis showed that HLA-associated TCR beta chains (compared with equally common others) were more clonally expanded. Cytomegalovirus association was listed for under 200 TCR beta chains. Donor immune exposure was known only as CMV serostatus.

Remarks on this clone: The antigen is undetermined.

This CDR3 contains 16 residues. Germline V lookup: CDR1 LNHNV, CDR2 YYDKDF (reference sequence). V shed 6 bases and J 7 bases; nucleotides not matched to a gene: 13. The PCR ran on 60 Vbeta and 13 Jbeta primers. The data were produced by immunoSEQ multiplex PCR, yet TCRdb's version contains in-frame clones alone and is incomplete. This sample has about 180,000 clones, with 77% found just once. The sample was PBMCs. The chain employs TRBV15 and TRBJ1-4, with 8 bases identical to TRBD1. This TCR was sampled from a young man in good health and CMV-seronegative. CDR3 residues: CATSKDRGYEGEKLFF. The DNA of the CDR3 is TGTGCCACCAGTAAAGACAGGGGCTATGAGGGTGAAAAACTGTTTTTT.